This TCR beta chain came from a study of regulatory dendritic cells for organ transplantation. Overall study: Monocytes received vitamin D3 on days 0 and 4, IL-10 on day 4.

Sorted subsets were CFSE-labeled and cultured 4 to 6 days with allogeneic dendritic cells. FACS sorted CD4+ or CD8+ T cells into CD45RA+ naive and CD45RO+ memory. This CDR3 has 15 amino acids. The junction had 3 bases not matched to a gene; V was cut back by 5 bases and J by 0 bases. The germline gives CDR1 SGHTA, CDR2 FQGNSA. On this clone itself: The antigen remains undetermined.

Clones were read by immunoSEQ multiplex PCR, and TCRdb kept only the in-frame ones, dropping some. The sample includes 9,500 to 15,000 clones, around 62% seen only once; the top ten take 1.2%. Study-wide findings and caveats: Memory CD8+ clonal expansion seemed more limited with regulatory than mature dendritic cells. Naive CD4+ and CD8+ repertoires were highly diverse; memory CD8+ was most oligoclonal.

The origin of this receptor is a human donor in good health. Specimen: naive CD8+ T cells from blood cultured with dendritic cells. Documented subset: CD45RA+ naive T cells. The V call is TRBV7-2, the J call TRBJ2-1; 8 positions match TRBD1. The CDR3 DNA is TGTGCCAGCAGCCCGACAGGGGTCTCCTACAATGAGCAGTTCTTC. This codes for CASSPTGVSYNEQFF.